This TCR beta chain is from a study of blood T cells in healthy people across ages. General observations from the study: One million T cells yielded diversity estimates that were considered underestimates. With naive T cell percentage, TCR beta diversity showed a strong correlation.

Every sample yielded at least 6.5 million isolated PBMCs. Next came a second PCR, run for about 7 to 12 cycles, which used a sample-barcoded 5' primer along with a J-beta primer mix. Through a template-switch adaptor with 12 random nucleotides, each cDNA molecule received a tag. Via MiXCR, TCRdb re-called the 5' RACE reads, giving one row per CDR3 protein. The table lists fewer than 2 million distinct CDR3 sequences, more than 35% of them singletons. In the case of this clonotype: Its specificity is unknown.

Input material: blood. The TCR was taken from a human donor in good health.

DNA for the CDR3: TGTGCCAGCAATTATAAAAATGAGCAGTTCTTC. Its protein is CASNYKNEQFF. This chain connects TRBV2 to TRBJ2-1; no reliable D call. Germline-derived CDR1 and CDR2 are SNHLY and FYNNEI. The CDR3 has 11 amino acids. V gave up 7 bases and J gave up 7 bases, with 8 bases separating them.